Sequencing of this TCR beta chain was carried out in a study of vaccination effects on CD4 cells after COVID-19. Overall study context: Each participant was given two doses of one vaccine (BNT162b2 or mRNA-1273). General study points: The study enrolled few convalescent patients and sampled no early post-infection timepoints. Healthy vaccinees' vaccine-induced clones included only 1 of 255 cross-reacting with common cold coronaviruses.

Sequencing was performed with immunoSEQ multiplex PCR; in TCRdb, only in-frame clones are kept and a portion is missing. The table records about 63,000 clones, over 70% of them present only once. The CDR3 is 15 residues long. V lost 2 bases and J 2 bases, leaving 12 bases between the germline ends. Germline V gene sequence: CDR1 LGHDT, CDR2 YNNKEL (reference sequence). As for this clone: As yet, its antigen is unknown.

In the ViraFEST assay, antigen-specific CD4+ clonotypes were identified by expansion after peptide-pool stimulation. Subsequent to roughly 10 days of culture, CD4+ T cells were isolated. Recipients of the vaccine had no prior SARS-CoV-2 infection and negative nucleocapsid antibodies. Half-medium changes using IL-2 medium occurred on days 3 and 7. Sequenced material: CD4+ T cells from PBMCs cultured with HCoV-OC43 spike peptides, taken before COVID-19 vaccination. Documented subset: HCoV-OC43 spike overlapping peptide pool stimulation. The sequence derives from a human donor who received a COVID-19 vaccine. V gene TRBV3-1 (or the pseudogene TRBV3-2) combines with J gene TRBJ1-2, with unresolved D. CDR3 in amino acids: CASSQRGGLNYGYTF. CDR3 DNA sequence: TGTGCCAGCAGCCAACGGGGAGGTCTCAACTATGGCTACACCTTC.